The 17 T cell receptor beta chains below come from one sample, sequenced in a study of human T cells and chemical hapten exposure. Whole blood that had not been fractionated was the source of extracted total RNA. TCRdb redid the calling of the 5' RACE reads with MiXCR, one entry per CDR3 protein. The table records over 70,000 distinct CDR3 sequences, about a sixth of them present only once. These receptors were collected from a female donor in good health.

This clonotype appeared a single time. One end of the junction fails to match germline, which may point to a read error. CDR3 residues: CNARDTEAFF. The DNA for the CDR3 is TGCAATGCTAGGGACACTGAAGCTTTCTTT. The V gene is TRBV20-1, the J gene TRBJ1-1; D remains ambiguous. Germline CDR1 DFQATT, CDR2 SNEGSKA (reference sequence). The CDR3 loop spans 10 amino acids.

In its sample, this clonotype was seen once. The chain recombines TRBV27 with TRBJ1-5; 8 bases map to TRBD1. Germline lookup yields CDR1 MNHEY and CDR2 SMNVEV (reference sequence). The CDR3 runs 14 residues. V shed 6 bases and J 2 bases; nucleotides not matched to a gene: 3. DNA for the CDR3: TGTGCCAGCAGCCGGGGACAGGGCAATCAGCCCCAGCATTTT. Translation: CASSRGQGNQPQHF.

This clonotype was picked up a small number of times. The genes are TRBV2 and TRBJ1-6; D is possibly TRBD1 (5 bases). Per the germline V gene, CDR1 is SNHLY and CDR2 is FYNNEI. The V and J ends lost 8 bases and 9 bases respectively, with 14 bases between them. The CDR3 is 13 amino acids. The CDR3, as DNA: TGTGCCAGCTGGTGGGACGGACTTTCACCCCTCCACTTT. Residues: CASWWDGLSPLHF.

This clonotype has a handful of counts. J is TRBJ2-3 and V is TRBV7-9, with 8 bases matching TRBD2. CDR3 length: 17 amino acids. Germline CDR1 is SEHNR and CDR2 is FQNEAQ (reference sequence). The V and J ends lost 0 bases and 4 bases, in that order; junction bases with no gene match: 9. As DNA, the CDR3 is TGTGCCAGCAGCTTAGCGGATGGTAGCGGGACGTCAGATACGCAGTATTTT. Its protein product is CASSLADGSGTSDTQYF.

In this sample, this clonotype turned up a few times. The chain is built from TRBV5-1 and TRBJ2-2; D may be TRBD1 or TRBD2 (6 bases each). V lost 8 bases and J 4 bases, leaving 24 bases between the germline ends. Germline CDR1 reads SGHRS; CDR2 reads YFSETQ. The CDR3 contains 17 residues. CDR3: CASRRGLARGGTGELFF. The CDR3 nucleotides are TGCGCCAGTCGCCGGGGCCTAGCGAGAGGGGGCACCGGGGAGCTGTTTTTT.

This clonotype was counted only a few times. The chain links TRBV4-2 to TRBJ1-5; weak D call: TRBD1 (5 bases). Trimming cost V 0 bases and J 6 bases, with 9 bases left between them. The CDR3 consists of 14 residues. From germline, CDR1 is LGHNA and CDR2 YNFKEQ. The CDR3 nucleotides read TGTGCCAGCAGCCAAGATTGGGGGAGTCAGCCCCAGCATTTT. Protein product: CASSQDWGSQPQHF.

The sample holds a few counts of this clonotype. CDR3 bases: TGTGCCTGGAGTGTACTCTGGACTAGCGGGGGCGGCCTCACAGATACGCAGTATTTT. Translation: CAWSVLWTSGGGLTDTQYF. The rearrangement links TRBV30 to TRBJ2-3; 13 bases map to TRBD2. The CDR3 covers 19 residues. Losses at the gene ends were 0 bases for V and 2 bases for J; bases not matched to a gene: 11. Germline loops: CDR1 GTSNPN, CDR2 SVGIG (reference sequence).

This clonotype was detected ten times or more. The rearrangement links TRBV12-3 or TRBV12-4 to TRBJ1-1, with 7 bases matching TRBD1. With V trimmed by 6 bases and J by 3 bases, 4 bases remained unmatched. This CDR3 comprises 13 residues. The CDR3 DNA reads TGTGCCAGCAGCATCGGACAGGACACTGAAGCTTTCTTT. This sequence encodes CASSIGQDTEAFF.

This clonotype has a handful of counts. The chain joins TRBV5-4 to TRBJ2-1; 10 bases fit TRBD2. The germline V gene encodes CDR1 SGHNT and CDR2 YYREEE (reference sequence). The J segment lost 0 bases and the V segment lost 2 bases, leaving 2 bases of the junction unmatched. The CDR3 consists of 16 residues. This chain's CDR3 is CASSLAGGSSYNEQFF. The CDR3 DNA sequence: TGTGCCAGCAGCTTAGCGGGGGGGAGCTCCTACAATGAGCAGTTCTTC.

This clonotype was picked up a small number of times. The rearrangement joins TRBV10-2 to TRBJ1-2, with 8 bases lining up with TRBD1. Germline-derived CDR1 and CDR2 are WSHSY and SAAADI. The CDR3 totals 12 residues. Trimming removed 7 bases from V and 6 bases from J; junction bases left unmatched: 4. The CDR3 sequence: CASTTGANGYTF. CDR3 DNA sequence: TGCGCCAGCACGACAGGGGCGAATGGCTACACCTTC.

This clonotype has a count of ten or more. The V and J genes are TRBV15 and TRBJ2-3, with D possibly TRBD1 on 5 matching bases. Looked up from germline, CDR1 is LNHNV and CDR2 is YYDKDF (reference sequence). CDR3 length: 16 residues. The ends were cut back, 3 bases at V and 0 bases at J, with 13 bases in the middle. CDR3: CATSSRVRTSTDTQYF. The DNA for the CDR3 is TGTGCCACCAGCAGTCGAGTCCGGACAAGCACAGATACGCAGTATTTT.

This clonotype was observed a few times. The CDR3 region is CASSVGQTGAEAFF. CDR3 nucleotide sequence: TGTGCCAGCAGCGTAGGACAAACTGGCGCTGAAGCTTTCTTT. This chain uses TRBV7-9 with TRBJ1-1; a possible D gene is TRBD1 (5 bases). Trimming took off 5 bases at V and 6 bases at J, with 16 bases between the two ends. The CDR3 extends over 14 amino acids. From germline, CDR1 is SEHNR and CDR2 FQNEAQ (reference sequence).

The table lists this clonotype with a few counts. The V call is TRBV5-1, the J call TRBJ2-5; D call uncertain. Germline loops: CDR1 SGHRS, CDR2 YFSETQ. The CDR3 has 13 amino acids. V was clipped by 1 base and J by 4 bases, with 8 bases between them. The CDR3 loop reads CASSLHRRETQYF. The CDR3 nucleotides are TGCGCCAGCAGCTTGCACCGGCGAGAGACCCAGTACTTC.

This clonotype was counted a few times. J is TRBJ1-6 and V is TRBV6-1, with a tentative D call TRBD1 (5 bases). Trimming took off 6 bases at V and 8 bases at J, with 17 bases between the two ends. This CDR3 has 15 amino acids. From germline, CDR1 is MNHNS and CDR2 SASEGT. This CDR3 reads CASRTRQIGDSPLHF. CDR3 nucleotides: TGTGCCAGCAGAACTAGACAGATTGGGGATTCACCCCTCCACTTT.

This clonotype was counted only a few times. This chain connects TRBV2 to TRBJ2-2; TRBD1 aligns across 7 bases. The germline gives CDR1 SNHLY, CDR2 FYNNEI. The CDR3 consists of 13 residues. The V segment lost 8 bases and the J segment 6 bases; nucleotides outside the gene matches: 6. The CDR3 is CASGNRGPGELFF. DNA for the CDR3: TGTGCCAGCGGCAACAGGGGTCCCGGGGAGCTGTTTTTT.

CDR3 amino acids: CASSPPGLTGELFF. Here the CDR3 DNA reads TGTGCCAGCTCACCACCAGGCCTGACCGGGGAGCTGTTTTTT. The chain employs TRBV18 and TRBJ2-2; D not certain. The germline gives CDR1 KGHSH, CDR2 LQKENI. Trimming left V 0 bases short and J 5 bases short, with 7 bases between. CDR3 size: 14 residues.

V and J are TRBV30 and TRBJ2-2; 14 bases are a match to TRBD2. The CDR3 length is 16 residues. The J segment lost 0 bases and the V segment lost 8 bases, leaving 5 bases of the junction unmatched. Per germline, CDR1 GTSNPN and CDR2 SVGIG (reference sequence). The CDR3 region is CARPGLAGANTGELFF. The CDR3 region has the DNA TGTGCCCGTCCGGGACTAGCGGGAGCGAACACCGGGGAGCTGTTTTTT. The full variable domain, in which reference TRBV30 and TRBJ2-2 provide the parts outside the CDR3, is SQTIHQWPATLVQPVGSPLSLECTVEGTSNPNLYWYRQAAGRGLQLLFYSVGIGQISSEVPQNLSASRPQDRQFILSSKKLLLSDSGFYLCARPGLAGANTGELFFGEGSRLTVL.